This T cell receptor (beta chain) appears in the sequencing data of a study of graft-versus-host responses after intestinal transplantation. Sequencing was performed with immunoSEQ multiplex PCR; in TCRdb, only in-frame clones are kept and a portion is missing. Of tens of thousands of clones listed, roughly 92% are singletons. Study-level points and caveats: Allografts of patients with graft-donor T cell macrochimerism showed high graft-versus-host to host-versus-graft clone ratios.

The CDR3 extends over 13 amino acids. The ends were cut back, 5 bases at V and 3 bases at J, with 10 bases in the middle. In germline, CDR1 is MGHDK, CDR2 SYGVNS. Details on this clone: What it recognizes is unknown.

The rearrangement joins TRBV25-1 to TRBJ1-1, with D tentatively TRBD1 (6 bases). Sequences were derived from bone marrow, sampled almost 750 days after intestinal transplantation. The sequence was obtained from a human patient who received an intestinal transplant, so some T cells may come from the graft donor. In DNA, the CDR3 is TGTGCCAGCAGTAACAGGGCTTACACTGAAGCTTTCTTT. It translates to CASSNRAYTEAFF.